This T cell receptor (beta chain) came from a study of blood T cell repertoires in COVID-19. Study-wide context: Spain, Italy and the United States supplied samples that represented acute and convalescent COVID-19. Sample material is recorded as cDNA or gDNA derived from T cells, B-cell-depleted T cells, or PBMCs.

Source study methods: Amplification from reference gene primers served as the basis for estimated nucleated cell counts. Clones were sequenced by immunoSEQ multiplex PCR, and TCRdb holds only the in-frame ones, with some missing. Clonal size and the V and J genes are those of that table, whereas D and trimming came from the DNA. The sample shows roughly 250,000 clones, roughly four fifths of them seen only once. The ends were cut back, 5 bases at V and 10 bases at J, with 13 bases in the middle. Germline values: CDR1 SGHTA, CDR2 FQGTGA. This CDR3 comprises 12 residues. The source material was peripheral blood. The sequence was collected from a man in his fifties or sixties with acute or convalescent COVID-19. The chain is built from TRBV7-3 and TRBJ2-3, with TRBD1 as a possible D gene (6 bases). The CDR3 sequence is CASSQQGPAQYF. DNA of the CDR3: TGTGCCAGCAGCCAACAGGGCCCAGCGCAGTATTTT.